This T cell receptor (beta chain) was recorded in a study of T cells after yellow fever vaccination. TCR cDNA was made by 5'RACE template switching, adding a universal primer site and UMIs. TCRdb reprocessed the 5' RACE reads with MiXCR, giving one entry per CDR3 protein. The table has approximately 130,000 distinct CDR3 sequences, roughly 15% seen once. This CDR3 spans 17 amino acids. V was cut by 0 bases and J by 5 bases, with 19 bases left in between. Germline V gives CDR1 SGHRS, CDR2 YFSETQ. The gene calls are TRBV5-1 and TRBJ2-3; D is perhaps TRBD1 or TRBD2 (5 bases each). This clonotype was obtained from a man in his late teens or twenties who received the YFV17D yellow fever vaccine. The source was CD8+ T cells sorted from PBMCs, collected 5 days after the yellow fever booster vaccination. CDR3 sequence: CASSLAYGSGGQDTQYF. As DNA, the CDR3 is TGCGCCAGCAGCTTGGCCTATGGGAGCGGAGGACAAGATACGCAGTATTTT. The complete variable domain, with remaining parts taken from reference TRBV5-1 and TRBJ2-3, reads KAGVTQTPRYLIKTRGQQVTLSCSPISGHRSVSWYQQTPGQGLQFLFEYFSETQRNKGNFPGRFSGRQFSNSRSEMNVSTLELGDSALYLCASSLAYGSGGQDTQYFGPGTRLTVL.